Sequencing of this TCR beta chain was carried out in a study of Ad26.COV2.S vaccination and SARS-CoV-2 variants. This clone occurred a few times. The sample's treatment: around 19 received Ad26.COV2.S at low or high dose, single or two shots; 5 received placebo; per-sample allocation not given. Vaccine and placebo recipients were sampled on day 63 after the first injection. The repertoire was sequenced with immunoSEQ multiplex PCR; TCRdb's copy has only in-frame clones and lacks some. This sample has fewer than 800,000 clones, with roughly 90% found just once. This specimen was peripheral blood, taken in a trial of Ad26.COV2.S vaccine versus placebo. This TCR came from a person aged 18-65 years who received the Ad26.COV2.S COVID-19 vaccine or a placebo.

The CDR3 sequence: CASSSARQPNSPLHF. As DNA, the CDR3 is TGTGCCAGCAGCTCCGCCCGGCAGCCCAATTCACCCCTCCACTTT. The chain joins TRBV7-9 to TRBJ1-6, with D hard to call. CDR3 length: 15 residues. V was pared by 4 bases and J by 7 bases, with 14 bases between. Germline assignment: CDR1 SEHNR and CDR2 FQNEAQ (reference sequence).